This TCR beta chain was sequenced during a study of blood T cell repertoires in COVID-19. Study background: Donors in the United States, Italy and Spain gave samples during acute or convalescent COVID-19.

Authors' processing steps: Using reference gene primer amplification, nucleated cell counts were estimated. Using immunoSEQ multiplex PCR, the repertoire was profiled, and TCRdb retains in-frame clones only, with some absent. From that table come the V and J calls and clone size; the DNA was used to work out D and trimming. The data show about 200,000 clones, about nine tenths seen once. Germline trimming cut 6 bases from V and 10 bases from J; bases unmatched to any gene: 6. The CDR3 contains 12 residues. The germline CDR1 and CDR2 sequences are MNHEY and SVGAGI. The J gene is TRBJ2-1, the V gene TRBV6-5; TRBD2 aligns across 7 bases. The sequencing input was peripheral blood. This sequence was found in a man over 45 with acute or convalescent COVID-19. The DNA for the CDR3 is TGTGCCAGCAGCCCCTGGGGGGGGGAGCAGTTCTTC. This codes for CASSPWGGEQFF.